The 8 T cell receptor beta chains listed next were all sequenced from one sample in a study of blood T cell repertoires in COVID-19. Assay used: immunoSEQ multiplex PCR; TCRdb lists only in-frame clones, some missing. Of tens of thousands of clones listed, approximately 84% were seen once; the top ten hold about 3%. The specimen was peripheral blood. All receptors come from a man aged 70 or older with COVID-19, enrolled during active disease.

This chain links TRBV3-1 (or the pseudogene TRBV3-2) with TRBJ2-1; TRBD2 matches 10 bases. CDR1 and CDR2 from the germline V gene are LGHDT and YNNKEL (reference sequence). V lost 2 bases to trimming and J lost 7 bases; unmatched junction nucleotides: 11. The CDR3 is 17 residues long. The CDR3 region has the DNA TGTGCCAGCAGCCAAAGATTGTTGGCTAGCGGGAGAAATGAGCAGTTCTTC. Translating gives CASSQRLLASGRNEQFF.

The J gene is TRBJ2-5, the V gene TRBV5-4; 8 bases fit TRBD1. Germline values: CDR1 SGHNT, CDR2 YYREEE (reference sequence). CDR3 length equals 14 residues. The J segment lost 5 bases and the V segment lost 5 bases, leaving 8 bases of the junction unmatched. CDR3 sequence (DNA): TGTGCCAGCAGAGGACAGGGAAGTTTGGAGACCCAGTACTTC. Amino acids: CASRGQGSLETQYF.

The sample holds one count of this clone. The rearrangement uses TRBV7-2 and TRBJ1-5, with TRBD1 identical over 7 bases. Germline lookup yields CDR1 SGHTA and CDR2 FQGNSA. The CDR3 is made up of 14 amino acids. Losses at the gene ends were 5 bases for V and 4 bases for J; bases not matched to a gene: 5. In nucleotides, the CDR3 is TGTGCCAGCAGCCCCGGGACAGTTAATCAGCCCCAGCATTTT. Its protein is CASSPGTVNQPQHF.

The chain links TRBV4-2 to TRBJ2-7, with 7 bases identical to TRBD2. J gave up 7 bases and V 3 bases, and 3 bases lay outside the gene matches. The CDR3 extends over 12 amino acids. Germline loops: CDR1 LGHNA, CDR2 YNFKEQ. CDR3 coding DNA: TGTGCCAGCAGCCACTCCGGGGGGGAGCAGTACTTC. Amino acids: CASSHSGGEQYF.

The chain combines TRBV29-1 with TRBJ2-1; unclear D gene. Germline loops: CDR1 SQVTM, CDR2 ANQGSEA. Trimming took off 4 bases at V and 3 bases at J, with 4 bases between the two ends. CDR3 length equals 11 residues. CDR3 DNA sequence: TGCAGCGTTGGACACTACAATGAGCAGTTCTTC. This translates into CSVGHYNEQFF.

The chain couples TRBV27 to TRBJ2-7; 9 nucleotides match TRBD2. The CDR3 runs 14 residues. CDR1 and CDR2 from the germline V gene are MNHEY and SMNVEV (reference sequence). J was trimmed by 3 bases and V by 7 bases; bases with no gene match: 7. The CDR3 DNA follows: TGTGCCAGCAAGGAGCGGGAGGAAATCTACGAGCAGTACTTC. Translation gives CASKEREEIYEQYF.

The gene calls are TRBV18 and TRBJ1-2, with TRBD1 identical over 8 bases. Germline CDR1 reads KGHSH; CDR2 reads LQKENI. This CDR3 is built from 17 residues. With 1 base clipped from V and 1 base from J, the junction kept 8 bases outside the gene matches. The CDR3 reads CASSPQPGTGNNYGYTF. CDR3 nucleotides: TGTGCCAGCTCACCACAACCCGGGACAGGAAATAACTATGGCTACACCTTC.

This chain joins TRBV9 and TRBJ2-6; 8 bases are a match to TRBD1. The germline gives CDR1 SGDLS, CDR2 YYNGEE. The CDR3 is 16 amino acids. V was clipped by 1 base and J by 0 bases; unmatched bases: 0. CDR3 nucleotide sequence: TGTGCCAGCAGCGTACAGGGGGCCTCTGGGGCCAACGTCCTGACTTTC. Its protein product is CASSVQGASGANVLTF.